The 17 T cell receptor beta chains reported below all come from one sample, sequenced in a study of human T cells and chemical hapten exposure. Time point defined: healthy volunteer bleed at 6 weeks. The template was total RNA from unfractionated whole blood. A single record per CDR3 protein comes from TCRdb applying MiXCR to the RACE reads. The sample includes 70,000 to 85,000 distinct CDR3 sequences, about 9% of them seen just once. The sample comprised whole blood. These TCRs come from a male donor in good health. Some clones in this sample may be carry-over from other donors' samples.

V gene TRBV5-1 combines with J gene TRBJ1-4; no definite D call. Germline CDR1 and CDR2: SGHRS and YFSETQ. The ends were cut back, 0 bases at V and 0 bases at J, with 3 bases in the middle. The CDR3 covers 14 residues. The CDR3 sequence is CASSLEATNEKLFF. CDR3 DNA: TGCGCCAGCAGCTTGGAGGCAACTAATGAAAAACTGTTTTTT.

The chain uses TRBV6-2 or TRBV6-3 and TRBJ1-1; the D is unclear. The germline V gene has CDR1 MNHEY and CDR2 SVGEGT. The V and J ends lost 6 bases and 1 base respectively, with 15 bases between them. This CDR3 is built from 15 residues. The CDR3 here is CASSPKRAWNTEAFF. CDR3 nucleotides: TGTGCCAGCAGCCCCAAGCGGGCTTGGAACACTGAAGCTTTCTTT.

This clonotype was detected ten times or more. The rearrangement joins TRBV14 to TRBJ2-3; possibly TRBD2 for D (5 bases). This CDR3 has 13 amino acids. CDR1 and CDR2 (germline): SGHDN, FVKESK. Trimming took 3 bases from V and 9 from J, leaving 13 bases between them. Here the CDR3 DNA reads TGTGCCAGCAGCCAGCGGGCCGCCGGGACGCAGTATTTT. Translating gives CASSQRAAGTQYF.

V usage is TRBV4-3 and J usage is TRBJ1-5, with D possibly matching TRBD1 (6 bases). Germline loops: CDR1 LGHNA, CDR2 YSLEER. Trimming removed 0 bases from V and 7 bases from J, with 13 bases in between. This CDR3 region has 15 residues. CDR3 in DNA: TGCGCCAGCAGCCAAGAATTGGGGGGCTGGCAGCCCCAGCATTTT. Translating it yields CASSQELGGWQPQHF.

This clonotype was seen more than once but under ten times. The chain links TRBV5-8 to TRBJ2-7; 14 bases align to TRBD2. The CDR3 is 17 residues long. Losses at the gene ends were 1 base for V and 3 bases for J; bases not matched to a gene: 6. Germline V gene lookup returns CDR1 SGHTS and CDR2 YDEGEE. In DNA form, the CDR3 reads TGTGCCAGCAGCTTGTCCCGGGGACTAGCGGGGGACTACGAGCAGTACTTC. This codes for CASSLSRGLAGDYEQYF.

There are many counts of this clonotype. V is TRBV20-1 and J is TRBJ1-1, with D hard to call. Germline values: CDR1 DFQATT, CDR2 SNEGSKA (reference sequence). This CDR3 spans 13 amino acids. Trimming took off 3 bases at V and 5 bases at J, with 13 bases between the two ends. CDR3 coding DNA: TGCAGTGCTAGGGCGGGATTGTGGACTGAAGCTTTCTTT. It translates to CSARAGLWTEAFF.

The chain carries TRBV18 and TRBJ1-6, with 10 positions matching TRBD1. Germline CDR1 and CDR2: KGHSH and LQKENI. This CDR3 is 15 amino acids long. V gave up 6 bases and J gave up 8 bases; unmatched junction bases: 7. The CDR3 loop reads CASSRDRGRDSPLHF. CDR3 sequence (DNA): TGTGCCAGCTCGCGGGACAGGGGCAGGGATTCACCCCTCCACTTT.

This clonotype was seen a few times. The chain employs TRBV7-2 and TRBJ1-1, with a possible D match to TRBD1 (5 bases). This CDR3 is 13 amino acids long. The V gene lost 5 bases and the J gene lost 6 bases, with 13 bases spanning the gap. Germline lookup yields CDR1 SGHTA and CDR2 FQGNSA. In DNA form, the CDR3 reads TGTGCCAGCAGCCTGGGACCCATCTCTGAAGCTTTCTTT. This translates into CASSLGPISEAFF.

The V call is TRBV7-9, the J call TRBJ1-2; the D is unclear. This CDR3 region has 18 residues. Germline V gene data show CDR1 as SEHNR and CDR2 as FQNEAQ (reference sequence). V was cut by 2 bases and J by 5 bases, with 24 bases left in between. The CDR3 loop is CASSLKWADPKGPYGYTF. CDR3 DNA: TGTGCCAGCAGCTTAAAGTGGGCAGATCCTAAAGGTCCGTATGGCTACACCTTC.

This clonotype has just a few counts. V and J are TRBV19 and TRBJ2-7; TRBD2 matches at 8 bases. Germline CDR1 reads LNHDA; CDR2 reads SQIVND (reference sequence). The length of the CDR3 is 14 residues. Unmatched junction bases numbered 3, after V lost 3 bases and J lost 2 bases. CDR3 region: CASSIAGGAYEQYF. For the CDR3, the DNA is TGTGCCAGTAGTATCGCGGGGGGAGCCTACGAGCAGTACTTC.

This clonotype was found a few times. The chain has TRBV12-3 or TRBV12-4 and TRBJ2-5; D is unclear. This CDR3 spans 15 amino acids. The V end lost 4 bases, the J end lost 3 bases, and 15 bases lay between the germline ends. Here the CDR3 reads CASSSPGRVKETQYF. Written as DNA, the CDR3 is TGTGCCAGCAGTTCCCCGGGCCGCGTAAAAGAGACCCAGTACTTC.

This clonotype was detected only a few times. V and J are TRBV6-5 and TRBJ2-6, with TRBD1 as a possible D gene (5 bases). There are 15 residues in the CDR3. Germline-derived CDR1 and CDR2 are MNHEY and SVGAGI. V was shortened by 4 bases and J by 0 bases, with 7 bases between the two germline ends. The CDR3 loop is CASSSGLSGANVLTF. CDR3 nucleotides: TGTGCCAGCAGTTCAGGGCTCTCTGGGGCCAACGTCCTGACTTTC.

The V call is TRBV20-1, the J call TRBJ1-4; 7 nucleotides match TRBD1. The V and J ends lost 5 bases and 4 bases, in that order; junction bases with no gene match: 10. CDR1 and CDR2 from the germline V gene are DFQATT and SNEGSKA (reference sequence). The CDR3 sequence is 15 residues long. CDR3: CSAGKATGNNEKLFF. The CDR3 nucleotides are TGCAGTGCTGGGAAGGCGACAGGGAATAATGAAAAACTGTTTTTT.

This clonotype was detected only a few times. The chain has TRBV6-5 and TRBJ1-2, with 7 bases identical to TRBD1. Germline CDR1 is MNHEY and CDR2 is SVGAGI. J was trimmed by 1 base and V by 7 bases; bases with no gene match: 3. This CDR3 spans 13 amino acids. The CDR3 bases are TGTGCCAGCACCCAGGGGGGTAACTATGGCTACACCTTC. Its protein is CASTQGGNYGYTF.

This clonotype was observed many times. This sequence joins TRBV15 and TRBJ1-6; D unresolved. The V gene's germline CDR1 is LNHNV and CDR2 YYDKDF (reference sequence). Deletions cut 3 bases from V and 3 bases from J, with 15 bases between. The CDR3 runs to 17 residues. The CDR3 is CATSSRTAAFYNSPLHF. The CDR3 DNA follows: TGTGCCACCAGCAGTAGGACGGCCGCTTTCTATAATTCACCCCTCCACTTT.

The V and J genes are TRBV2 and TRBJ2-3, with D perhaps TRBD2 (6 bases). Germline loops: CDR1 SNHLY, CDR2 FYNNEI. V lost 8 bases, J lost 2 bases, and 11 bases lay in between. CDR3 length: 13 amino acids. The CDR3 sequence: CASSRDFTDTQYF. Written as DNA, the CDR3 is TGTGCCAGCTCACGGGACTTCACAGATACGCAGTATTTT.

In its sample, this clonotype was seen a few times. This sequence joins TRBV12-3 or TRBV12-4 and TRBJ2-5; TRBD2 is a possible D gene (6 bases). This CDR3 comprises 17 residues. V was shortened by 5 bases and J by 5 bases, with 24 bases between the two germline ends. The CDR3 spells CASSDRDFTKDLETQYF. CDR3 bases: TGTGCCAGCAGTGACCGGGACTTTACTAAGGATCTTGAGACCCAGTACTTC.